What follows is one T cell receptor (beta chain) and its context. Its antigen is currently not known. The read finishes 3 residues shy of the CDR3 end, and the germline J gene is used to complete it. These data originate in a study of Tregs in tolerant kidney transplant recipients (dated by TCRdb to about 2019). As for the study more broadly: TCRbeta sequencing was used in the study to identify donor-specific regulatory T cells before combined kidney and bone marrow transplantation, and the identified cells were then tracked after transplant. Results and caveats for the whole study, not just this receptor: For some patients, the PCR primers changed as time went on, which meant samples from those patients could not be compared with one another at the nucleotide level. In tolerant patients, donor-specific Tregs expanded more than Tregs overall, which suggests antigen-driven rather than nonspecific expansion. Although technical replication error seemed to be minimal, the question of biological reproducibility was not addressed directly. Expanding Tregs with activated donor B cells appeared to identify the most biologically relevant and donor-specific TCRbeta repertoire. Because the study included only a small number of patients, the results must be confirmed in larger populations and under other immunosuppression protocols.

The transplants used related donors along with nonmyeloablative bone marrow transplantation, and in the human trials mixed chimerism was transient. Thawed PBMCs were FACS-sorted into unstimulated Tregs (CD4+CD25+CD127-), CD4+ non-Tregs (CD4+CD25-), CD4 cells and CD8 cells. Patients were several combined kidney and bone marrow transplant recipients from the ITN036ST trial, and only these trial subjects had samples available. Healthy control blood was processed to PBMCs by Ficoll density gradient and cryopreserved, and patient PBMCs were collected before and after transplant. From its cysteine to its phenylalanine, the CDR3 spans 14 amino acids. Part of the CDR3 DNA is given, 33 bases translated from base 1. Per the germline V gene, KGHDR is the CDR1 and SFDVKD is the CDR2. The V and J ends are trimmed by 3 bases and 5 bases, leaving 13 bases between them. For TCRbeta CDR3 sequencing, genomic DNA from the sorted cells was extracted using the QIAGEN DNeasy Blood and Tissue Kit. High-throughput TCRbeta CDR3 sequencing was carried out commercially through immunoSEQ, with PCR amplification with bias correction and internal controls included. The paper's processing steps were these. A unique productive TCRbeta sequence was defined by the CDR3 nucleotide sequence when primers matched, and otherwise by the CDR3 amino acid sequence together with the Vbeta and Jbeta genes. To correct sorting error, sequences shared between sorted populations at a frequency ratio of 2:1 or less were removed; the rest were assigned to the higher population. Donor-reactive sequences were defined as at least 5-fold expanded in CFSE-low cells versus unstimulated cells, with frequency of at least 0.01% in CFSE-low cells. Jensen-Shannon divergence calculated on the top 100 TCRbeta sequences ranked by frequency was used to measure repertoire divergence. For any sample with multiple sequencing runs, sorting error was corrected in each run separately before the runs were pooled. Here the immuneACCESS table is served through TCRdb, limited to in-frame sequences with V and J called. Missing clones are a known gap in these copies; in checked studies unresolved V genes cover under half, and the rest lacks a known reason. The V and J calls and clone size come from that table; D and trimming were worked out from the DNA. In this sample's table one finds about 11,000 clones. The top ten clonotypes cover 25% to 30% of the sample.

This sequence was found in a human patient who received a combined kidney and bone marrow transplant. In patients who had a transplant, some T cells may come from the graft donor. The sequencing used CD8+ T cells from blood (PBMCs), collected 24 months after the transplant. The chain couples TRBV24-1 to TRBJ2-7; the D gene cannot be resolved reliably. The CDR3 here reads CATSDGPRGDEQYF. The DNA read from the CDR3 is TGTGCCACCAGTGATGGGCCCCGAGGAGACGAG.